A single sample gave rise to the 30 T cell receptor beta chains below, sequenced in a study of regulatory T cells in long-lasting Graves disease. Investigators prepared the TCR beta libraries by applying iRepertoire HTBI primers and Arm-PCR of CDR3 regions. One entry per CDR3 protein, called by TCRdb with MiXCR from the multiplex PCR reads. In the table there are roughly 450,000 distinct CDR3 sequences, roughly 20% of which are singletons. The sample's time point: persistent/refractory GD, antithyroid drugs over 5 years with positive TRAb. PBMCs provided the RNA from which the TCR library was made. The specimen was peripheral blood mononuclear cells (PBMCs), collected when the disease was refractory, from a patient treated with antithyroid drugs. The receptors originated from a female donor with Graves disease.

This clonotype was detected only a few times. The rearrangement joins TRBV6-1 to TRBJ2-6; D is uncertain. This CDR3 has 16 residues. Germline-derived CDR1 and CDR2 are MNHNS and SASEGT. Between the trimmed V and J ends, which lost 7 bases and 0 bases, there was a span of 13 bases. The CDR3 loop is CASKISSFSGANVLTF. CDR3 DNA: TGTGCCAGCAAGATCAGCTCTTTCTCTGGGGCCAACGTCCTGACTTTC.

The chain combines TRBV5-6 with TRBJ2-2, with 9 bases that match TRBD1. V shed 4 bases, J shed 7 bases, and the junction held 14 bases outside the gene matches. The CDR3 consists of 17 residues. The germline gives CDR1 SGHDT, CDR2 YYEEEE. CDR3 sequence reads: CASSQGQGTLFVGELFF. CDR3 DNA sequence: TGTGCCAGCAGCCAGGGACAGGGAACCCTTTTTGTCGGGGAGCTGTTTTTT.

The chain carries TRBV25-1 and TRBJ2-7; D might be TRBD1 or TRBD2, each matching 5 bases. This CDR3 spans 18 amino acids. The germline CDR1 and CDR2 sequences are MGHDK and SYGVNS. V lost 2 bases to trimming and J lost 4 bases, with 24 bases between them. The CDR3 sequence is CASSEGGAGSHLGYEQYF. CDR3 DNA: TGTGCCAGCAGTGAAGGGGGAGCAGGATCACACTTGGGTTACGAGCAGTACTTC.

CDR3 DNA sequence: TGCAGTGCTAGTGATGGTGGTATGGGGTACGAGCAGTACTTC. Amino acid sequence: CSASDGGMGYEQYF. J is TRBJ2-7 and V is TRBV20-1; D is ambiguous. V shed 3 bases and J shed 4 bases, with 16 bases lying between them. The CDR3 length is 14 residues. Germline CDR1 DFQATT, CDR2 SNEGSKA (reference sequence).

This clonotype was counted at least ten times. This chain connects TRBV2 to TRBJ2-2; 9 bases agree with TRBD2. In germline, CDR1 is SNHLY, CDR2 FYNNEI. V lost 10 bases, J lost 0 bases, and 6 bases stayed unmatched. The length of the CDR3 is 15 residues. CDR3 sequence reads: CAKETSGSNTGELFF. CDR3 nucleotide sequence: TGTGCCAAAGAGACTAGCGGTTCGAACACCGGGGAGCTGTTTTTT.

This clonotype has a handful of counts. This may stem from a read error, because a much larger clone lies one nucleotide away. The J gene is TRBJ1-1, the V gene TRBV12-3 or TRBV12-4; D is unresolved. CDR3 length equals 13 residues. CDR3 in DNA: TGTGCCAGCAGTTCTGGTACGAACGCTGAAGCTTTCTTT. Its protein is CASSSGTNAEAFF.

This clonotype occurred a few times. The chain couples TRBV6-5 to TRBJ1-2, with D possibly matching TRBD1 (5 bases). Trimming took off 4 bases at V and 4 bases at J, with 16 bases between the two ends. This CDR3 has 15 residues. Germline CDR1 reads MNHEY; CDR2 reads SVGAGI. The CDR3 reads CASSSVTPGGYGYTF. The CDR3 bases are TGTGCCAGCAGTTCCGTCACCCCGGGGGGCTATGGCTACACCTTC.

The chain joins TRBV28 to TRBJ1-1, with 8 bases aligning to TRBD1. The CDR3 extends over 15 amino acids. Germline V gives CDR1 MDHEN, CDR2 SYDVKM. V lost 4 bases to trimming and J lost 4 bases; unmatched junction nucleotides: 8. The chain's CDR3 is CASSWGAGGGTEAFF. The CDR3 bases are TGTGCCAGCAGTTGGGGGGCAGGGGGCGGCACTGAAGCTTTCTTT. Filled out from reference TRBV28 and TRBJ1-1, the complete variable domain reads DVKVTQSSRYLVKRTGEKVFLECVQDMDHENMFWYRQDPGLGLRLIYFSYDVKMKEKGDIPEGYSVSREKKERFSLILESASTNQTSMYLCASSWGAGGGTEAFFGQGTRLTVV.

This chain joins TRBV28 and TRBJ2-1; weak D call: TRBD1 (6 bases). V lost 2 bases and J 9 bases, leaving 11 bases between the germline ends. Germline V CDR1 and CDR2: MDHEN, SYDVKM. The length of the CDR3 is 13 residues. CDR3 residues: CASSLQGNSEQFF. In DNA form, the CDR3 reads TGTGCCAGCAGTTTACAGGGGAACAGTGAGCAGTTCTTC.

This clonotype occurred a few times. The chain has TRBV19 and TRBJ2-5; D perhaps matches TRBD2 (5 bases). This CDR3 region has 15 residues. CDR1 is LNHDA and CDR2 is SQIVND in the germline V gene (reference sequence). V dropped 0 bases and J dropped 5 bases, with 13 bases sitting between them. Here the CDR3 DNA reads TGTGCCAGTAGTATAGAAGCGGTGGCACTGGAGACCCAGTACTTC. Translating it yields CASSIEAVALETQYF.

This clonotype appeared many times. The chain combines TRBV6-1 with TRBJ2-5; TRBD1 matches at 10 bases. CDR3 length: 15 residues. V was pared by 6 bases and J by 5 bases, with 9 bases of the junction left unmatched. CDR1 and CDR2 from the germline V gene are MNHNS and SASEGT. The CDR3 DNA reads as TGTGCCAGCAGCCCGGGACAGGGGACGGAGGAGACCCAGTACTTC. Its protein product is CASSPGQGTEETQYF.

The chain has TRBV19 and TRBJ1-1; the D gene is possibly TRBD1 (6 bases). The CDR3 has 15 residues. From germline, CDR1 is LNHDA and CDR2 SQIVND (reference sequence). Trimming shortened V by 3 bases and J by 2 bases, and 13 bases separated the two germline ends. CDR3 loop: CASSMPTGFNTEAFF. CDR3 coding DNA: TGTGCCAGTAGTATGCCGACAGGATTTAACACTGAAGCTTTCTTT.

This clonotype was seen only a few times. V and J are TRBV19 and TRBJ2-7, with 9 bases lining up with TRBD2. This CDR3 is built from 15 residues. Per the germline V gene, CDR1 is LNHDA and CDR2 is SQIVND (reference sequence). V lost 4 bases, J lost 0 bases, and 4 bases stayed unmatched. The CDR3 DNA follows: TGTGCCAGTAGTAGAACTAGCGGGCGCTCCTACGAGCAGTACTTC. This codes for CASSRTSGRSYEQYF.

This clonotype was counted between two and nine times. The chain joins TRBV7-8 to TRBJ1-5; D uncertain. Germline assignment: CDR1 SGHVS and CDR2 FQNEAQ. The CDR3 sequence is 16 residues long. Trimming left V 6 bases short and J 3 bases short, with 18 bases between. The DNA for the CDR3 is TGTGCCAGCAGTCAGGCCGCCATGTGGCCCAATCAGCCCCAGCATTTT. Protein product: CASSQAAMWPNQPQHF.

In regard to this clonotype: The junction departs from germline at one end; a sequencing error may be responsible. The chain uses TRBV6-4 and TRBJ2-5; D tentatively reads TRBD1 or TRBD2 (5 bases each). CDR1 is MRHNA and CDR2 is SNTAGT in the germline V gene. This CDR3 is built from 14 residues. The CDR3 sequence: CASSRRDGQESQYF. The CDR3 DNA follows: TGTGCCAGCAGCCGTAGGGACGGACAAGAGTCCCAGTACTTC.

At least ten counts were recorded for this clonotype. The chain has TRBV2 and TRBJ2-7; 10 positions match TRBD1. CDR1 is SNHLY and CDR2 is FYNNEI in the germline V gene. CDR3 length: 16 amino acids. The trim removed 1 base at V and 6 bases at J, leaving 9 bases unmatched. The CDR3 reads CASSEEGGGQGFEQYF. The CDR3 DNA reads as TGTGCCAGCAGTGAAGAAGGAGGGGGACAGGGGTTCGAGCAGTACTTC.

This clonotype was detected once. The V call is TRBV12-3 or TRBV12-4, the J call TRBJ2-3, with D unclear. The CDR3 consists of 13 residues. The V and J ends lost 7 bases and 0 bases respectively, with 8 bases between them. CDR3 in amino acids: CASTQSSTDTQYF. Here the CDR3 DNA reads TGTGCCAGCACCCAATCTAGCACAGATACGCAGTATTTT.

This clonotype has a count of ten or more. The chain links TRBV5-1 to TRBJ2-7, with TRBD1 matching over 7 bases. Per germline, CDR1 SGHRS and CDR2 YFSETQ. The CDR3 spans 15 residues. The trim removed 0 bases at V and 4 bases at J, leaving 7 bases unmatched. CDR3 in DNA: TGCGCCAGCAGCTTGGTAGGGGGCAGTTTTTACGAGCAGTACTTC. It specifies CASSLVGGSFYEQYF.

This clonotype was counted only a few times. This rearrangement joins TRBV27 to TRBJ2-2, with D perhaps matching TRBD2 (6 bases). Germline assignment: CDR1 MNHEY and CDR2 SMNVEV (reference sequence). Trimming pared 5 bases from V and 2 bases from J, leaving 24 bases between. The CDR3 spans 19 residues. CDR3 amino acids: CASSANPPQEGSNTGELFF. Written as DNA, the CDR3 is TGTGCCAGCAGTGCCAACCCCCCACAGGAGGGATCTAACACCGGGGAGCTGTTTTTT.

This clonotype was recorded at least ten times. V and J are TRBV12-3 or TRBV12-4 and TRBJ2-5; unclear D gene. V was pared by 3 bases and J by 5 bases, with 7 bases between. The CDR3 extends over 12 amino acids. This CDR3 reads CASSLMAETQYF. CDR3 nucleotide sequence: TGTGCCAGCAGTTTGATGGCTGAGACCCAGTACTTC.

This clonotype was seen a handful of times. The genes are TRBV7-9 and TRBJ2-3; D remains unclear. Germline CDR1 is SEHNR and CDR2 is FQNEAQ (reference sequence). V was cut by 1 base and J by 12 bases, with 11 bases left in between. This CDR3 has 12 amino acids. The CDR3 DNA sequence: TGTGCCAGCAGCTTAGGTCCGCAGACACAGTATTTT. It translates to CASSLGPQTQYF.

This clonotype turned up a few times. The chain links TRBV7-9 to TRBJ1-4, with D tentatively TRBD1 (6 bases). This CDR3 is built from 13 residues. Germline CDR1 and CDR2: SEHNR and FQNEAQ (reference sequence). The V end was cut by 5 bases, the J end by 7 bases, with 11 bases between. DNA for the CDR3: TGTGCCAGCAGCATCCCAGGGGTTGAAAAACTGTTTTTT. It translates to CASSIPGVEKLFF. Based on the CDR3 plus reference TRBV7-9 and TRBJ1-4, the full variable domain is DTGVSQNPRHKITKRGQNVTFRCDPISEHNRLYWYRQTLGQGPEFLTYFQNEAQLEKSRLLSDRFSAERPKGSFSTLEIQRTEQGDSAMYLCASSIPGVEKLFFGSGTQLSVL.

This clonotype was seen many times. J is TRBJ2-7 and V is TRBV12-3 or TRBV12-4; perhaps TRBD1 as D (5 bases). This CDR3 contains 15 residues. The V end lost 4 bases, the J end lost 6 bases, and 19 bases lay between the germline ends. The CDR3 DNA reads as TGTGCCAGCAGTTCCCAGGGATCTCTTCCCAGCGAGCAGTACTTC. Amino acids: CASSSQGSLPSEQYF.

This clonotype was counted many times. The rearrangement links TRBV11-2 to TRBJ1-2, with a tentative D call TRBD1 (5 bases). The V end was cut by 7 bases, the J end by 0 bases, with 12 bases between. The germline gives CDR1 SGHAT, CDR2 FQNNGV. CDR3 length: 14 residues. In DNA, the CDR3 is TGTGCCAGCAAGCCGCAGGGATCTAACTATGGCTACACCTTC. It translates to CASKPQGSNYGYTF.

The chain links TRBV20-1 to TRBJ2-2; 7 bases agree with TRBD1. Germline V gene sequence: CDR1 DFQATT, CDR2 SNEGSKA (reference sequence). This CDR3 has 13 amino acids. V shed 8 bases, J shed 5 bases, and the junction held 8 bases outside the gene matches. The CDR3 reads CSRGLQGTGELFF. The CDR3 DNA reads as TGCAGTCGTGGCCTACAGGGGACCGGGGAGCTGTTTTTT.

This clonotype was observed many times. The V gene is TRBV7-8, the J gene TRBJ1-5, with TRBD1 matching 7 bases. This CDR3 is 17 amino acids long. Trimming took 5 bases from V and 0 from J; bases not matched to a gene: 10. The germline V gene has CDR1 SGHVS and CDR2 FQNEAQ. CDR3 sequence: CASSPWDRKYSNQPQHF. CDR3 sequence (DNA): TGTGCCAGCAGCCCCTGGGACAGAAAATATAGCAATCAGCCCCAGCATTTT.

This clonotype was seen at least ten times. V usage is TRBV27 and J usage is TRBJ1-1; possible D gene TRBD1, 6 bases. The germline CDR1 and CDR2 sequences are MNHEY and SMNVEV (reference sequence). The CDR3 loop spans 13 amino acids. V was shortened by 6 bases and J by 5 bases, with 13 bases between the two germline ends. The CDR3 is CASRDTGRTEAFF. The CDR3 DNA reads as TGTGCCAGCAGGGATACAGGGAGAACTGAAGCTTTCTTT.

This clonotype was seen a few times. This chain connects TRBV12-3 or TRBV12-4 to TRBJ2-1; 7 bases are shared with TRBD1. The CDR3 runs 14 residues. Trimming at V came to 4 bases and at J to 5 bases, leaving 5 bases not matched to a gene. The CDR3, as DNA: TGTGCCAGCAGTTCCCCGACAGGGAACAATGAGCAGTTCTTC. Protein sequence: CASSSPTGNNEQFF.

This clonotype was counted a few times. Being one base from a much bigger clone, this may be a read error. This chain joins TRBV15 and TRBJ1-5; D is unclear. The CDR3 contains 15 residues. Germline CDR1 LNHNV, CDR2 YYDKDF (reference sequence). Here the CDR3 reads CATSREGNSYQPQHF. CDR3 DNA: TGTGCCACCAGCAGAGAAGGGAATAGCTATCAGCCCCAGCATTTT.

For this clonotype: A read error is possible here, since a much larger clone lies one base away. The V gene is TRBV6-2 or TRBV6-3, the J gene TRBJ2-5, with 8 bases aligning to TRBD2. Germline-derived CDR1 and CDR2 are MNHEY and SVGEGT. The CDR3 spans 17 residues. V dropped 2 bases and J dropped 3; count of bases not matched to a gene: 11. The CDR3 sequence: CASSYVRGGAGEETQYF. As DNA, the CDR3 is TGTGCCAGCAGTTACGTACGGGGGGGCGCGGGCGAAGAGACCCAGTACTTC.